This T cell receptor beta chain was retrieved from a study of T cells in Graves' hyperthyroidism and ophthalmopathy (dated by TCRdb to the late 2010s). About the study as a whole: Peripheral blood samples were taken at the time of initial diagnosis, prior to any treatment. To identify TCR V-J signatures that set the groups apart, the researchers used a discovery cohort of more than 95 patients, made up of fewer than 50 with Graves' ophthalmopathy and about 55 with stable Graves' hyperthyroidism. An independent validation cohort of 18 to 20 hyperthyroidism patients and approximately 15 patients who later progressed to ophthalmopathy tested prospective prediction of ophthalmopathy. The 90 or so discovery patients were randomly split 7:3 into training and test sets. In addition, the study compared T-cell repertoires in thyroid tissue and in blood from about 6 Graves' hyperthyroidism patients. After sampling, hyperthyroidism patients received methimazole starting at 30 mg daily, and ophthalmopathy patients received high-dose intravenous methylprednisolone. According to the paper, TCR Vbeta CDR3 sequencing was carried out on more than 120 peripheral blood samples, which came from approximately 43 ophthalmopathy, approximately 72 hyperthyroidism and approximately 17 progressor patients.

This clonotype was seen at least ten times. What antigen it recognizes has not been identified. Base quality data are lacking; no much larger clone is found one base away. Findings and caveats that apply to the study as a whole: A model built on a 13 V-J signature distinguished ophthalmopathy from stable hyperthyroidism, reaching 87.88% sensitivity and about 81% specificity in cross-validation and 80%/75% in testing. In validation, the model predicted progression to ophthalmopathy a median of about 6.5 months before onset, with over 55% sensitivity and 72.22% specificity. Most expanded thyroid clonotypes (frequency above 0.001) were also found in blood, which suggests that blood repertoires may mirror thyroid immune responses. Sample size was not statistically predetermined, and investigators were not blinded to group allocation.

The TCR beta CDR3 regions were amplified from the RNA transcripts. A first-round RT-PCR of the TCR CDR3 used the HTBI primer set with the Qiagen OneStep RT-PCR kit. Libraries were constructed in a second round of multiplex PCR, after which size selection and purification were carried out. Libraries were sequenced paired-end with 100 bp reads on an Illumina HiSeq2000. The study's own analysis went as follows. SOAPnuke was used to process the raw data, with reads discarded if the reads contained adapters or uncalled bases, had a mean Phred below 15, or lacked an exact constant-primer or identifier match. COPE v1.2.5 was used to merge high-quality paired reads, and clonotypes were defined as unique nucleotide sequences. MiTCR v1.1 was used to align the clonotypes against IMGT TRBV, TRBD and TRBJ reference segments. The analysis included only V-J combinations with a frequency above 0.0001, which together covered approximately 99% of the repertoires. A TCS score was defined as the ratio between F50 (clonal expansion) and ExV (chaos), using BLOSUM62-based TCRdist between CDR3 peptides within each V-J. Welch's t-statistics and random forest reduced just over 500 V-J features to under 15, which were used in a naive Bayes classifier (R e1071). The public reads were reanalyzed by TCRdb: fastp trimming at Q25, MiXCR alignment, in-frame beta chains only. Records with the same CDR3 protein are collapsed into one entry carrying the most frequent genes and DNA. The V and J calls come from TCRdb's annotation, not from the publication. This sample is represented by about 550,000 distinct CDR3 sequences; around 21% of them were singletons. Together, the top ten hold around a quarter of the sample.

V loses 4 bases at its end and J loses 7 bases; junction bases beyond the gene matches: 10. CDR1 and CDR2 are read off the germline V gene as MDHEN and SYDVKM. The CDR3 holds 16 amino acids from the cysteine to the phenylalanine. The DNA shown is the 48-base CDR3, in frame from base 1. Stable Graves' hyperthyroidism was defined as the absence of progression to ophthalmopathy over 18 months of follow-up. Hyperthyroidism patients were newly diagnosed, had a disease duration of under 2 months, and were aged 18 to 65 years. The study excluded patients with uncontrolled infections, other autoimmune diseases, pregnancy or lactation. Diagnoses relied on clinical symptoms, serum thyroxine and TRAb, thyroid ultrasound and orbital computed tomography. PBMCs were separated from 10 ml of fresh peripheral blood using Ficoll-Paque density gradient centrifugation. Trizol reagent was used to extract total RNA, and RNA quality was then checked on an Agilent 2100 Bioanalyzer.

This chain joins TRBV28 to TRBJ2-3; the central 11 bases match TRBD2. The source of this sequence is a man aged 18 to 30 with Graves' hyperthyroidism. The specimen sequenced was blood. This receptor has the CDR3 CASSSRIAGGRYTQYF. The nucleotide sequence reads as follows: TGTGCCAGCAGTTCCCGGATAGCGGGGGGGCGGTATACGCAGTATTTT. Extended through the reference TRBV28 and TRBJ2-3 proteins, this CDR3 yields the full variable domain: DVKVTQSSRYLVKRTGEKVFLECVQDMDHENMFWYRQDPGLGLRLIYFSYDVKMKEKGDIPEGYSVSREKKERFSLILESASTNQTSMYLCASSSRIAGGRYTQYFGPGTRLTVL.